The TCR beta chain under discussion was sequenced for a study of OX40 agonist ivuxolimab in advanced cancers. Background on the study: Ivuxolimab, an agonistic anti-OX40 (CD134) antibody, was given to patients. Study outcomes and limitations: Partial responders at 0.1-3.0 mg/kg showed near-lowest clonal expansion. Clonal expansion was seen in CD4+ and CD8+ blood T cells by week 6 at 0.1 to 3.0 mg/kg.

As to this clone: Its antigen is unknown.

People who had autoimmune disease history or systemic immunosuppression were excluded. Trimming took off 7 bases at V and 1 base at J, with 9 bases between the two ends. This CDR3 has 13 amino acids. The germline V gene has CDR1 SGHRS and CDR2 YFSETQ. Measured with immunoSEQ multiplex PCR; TCRdb has only the in-frame clones, and not every one. Of more than 45,000 clones in the sample, roughly 85% were seen once. The sample consisted of CD4+ or CD8+ T cells sorted from blood, taken in a trial of the OX40 agonist ivuxolimab. The rearrangement uses TRBV5-1 and TRBJ2-1, with a possible D match to TRBD1 (6 bases). This clonotype was obtained from an adult with an advanced solid tumor such as melanoma, head and neck, liver or kidney cancer. The DNA for the CDR3 is TGCGCCAGCGGGGGCCCTTCCTACAATGAGCAGTTCTTC. This translates into CASGGPSYNEQFF.